This record covers a single TCR beta chain. No cognate antigen has been identified for it. No much larger clonotype is one base removed from it; base qualities were not supplied. Looking up the germline V gene yields CDR1 SGHAT and CDR2 FQNNGV. The V and J ends are trimmed by 1 base and 5 bases, leaving 8 bases between them. The CDR3, cysteine through phenylalanine, is 14 amino acids long. Just the 42-base CDR3 DNA is kept, in frame starting at base 1. Without any cell sorting, total RNA and DNA were extracted together from around 20-30 mg of bulk tissue using the AllPrep DNA/RNA mini kit. A few patients with histopathologically diagnosed primary liver carcinoma underwent surgical resection in China between 2015 and March 2016. At the time of sampling, the patients were treatment-naive and had chronic HBV infection. Each tumor was sampled at five spatially separated regions: the superior, inferior, left-lateral and right-lateral poles and the tumor centre. More than 75% viable tumor cells were found by histology in every tumor sample. Fresh tumor and adjacent tissue pieces were bisected; one half was stored in RNAlater at -80°C, the other sent for histology.

The data were obtained in a study of tumor-infiltrating lymphocytes in primary liver carcinoma (dated by TCRdb to about 2017). Regarding the study in general: The five patients, three men and two women aged 30 to 69 years, had hepatocellular carcinoma (four) or combined HCC and intrahepatic cholangiocarcinoma (one). Tumors of the five patients were stage T1-T3 N0M0 with maximum diameters of roughly 4.2 to 11 cm. TCRbeta repertoire sequencing, expression microarrays and whole-exome sequencing were combined in the study across five regions of each liver tumor, with adjacent normal tissue and blood also included. A total of approximately 35 specimens from 5 patients underwent TCRbeta repertoire sequencing, comprising 25 tumor regions, 5 adjacent noncancerous liver tissues and 5 peripheral blood samples. To link TCRbeta repertoire diversity to the local molecular phenotype, the roughly 23 tumor region samples were profiled with Agilent mRNA microarrays. Roughly 3.5 to 7.5 million productive TCRbeta reads were obtained per sample, and no significant difference in read depth was found between tissue types. Repertoires from technical replicates were highly reproducible, with mean shared-clone rates approximately 0.92 and correlation coefficients above 0.95. Results and caveats for the whole study, not just this receptor: Because sequencing covered only the TCR beta chain and unpaired alpha chains were not captured, true repertoire diversity is likely underestimated. Bulk unsorted samples precluded comparing CD4+ and CD8+ T cell repertoires. With just a few patients in the study, the authors point out that the findings should be validated in a larger study. Only about 7-25% of top clones were found in all five regions of a tumor, suggesting spatial heterogeneity of tumor-infiltrating T cells. The top 250 clones accounted for a significantly greater share of the repertoire in tumors than in blood (p = 0.039). Pairs of tumor regions showed greater repertoire overlap (mean roughly 35%) than tumor-adjacent pairs (about 17%) or tumor-blood pairs (approximately 15%), which is consistent with antigen-driven expansion.

Starting from about 500 ng total RNA, TCRbeta-specific cDNA was produced by reverse transcription with a constant-region primer and ProtoScript II reverse transcriptase. The TCRbeta libraries were prepared through three rounds of nested multiplex PCR following a slightly modified ARM-PCR procedure. The first two PCR rounds used multiplex TRBV1-TRBV30 forward primers with a Cbeta reverse primer, each for about 11 cycles. Sample barcodes and Illumina adapters were added in a final 25-cycle PCR using Deep VentR polymerase. Before sequencing, amplicons between 200 and 500 bp were purified from gel using a QIAquick gel extraction kit. An Illumina HiSeq 2500 was used to sequence the TCRbeta amplicons, generating 250-bp paired-end reads. The paper's processing steps were these. Reads were quality-trimmed with Trimmomatic v0.33, and paired reads were merged with FLASH v1.2.11 to recover full CDR3 sequences. V, D and J germline segments were assigned to the rearranged TCRbeta sequences by MiGEC v1.2.1b. VDJtools v1.0.0 computed clonotype statistics and Shannon-Wiener diversity indices. To reduce sampling bias, subsequent analyses other than the diversity analysis used only the 250 most abundant clonotypes in each sample. TCRdb trimmed public reads at Q25 via fastp, called clones via MiXCR and kept in-frame beta chains. For every CDR3 protein sequence, its rows merge into one entry that carries the most common genes and DNA. V and J calls and clone size were set by TCRdb, not the authors. Recorded for this sample are about 100,000 distinct CDR3 sequences; more than 65% of them occurred a single time. The biggest ten clones account for around 9.5% of the sample.

This chain joins TRBV11-2 to TRBJ2-2; too little of a D gene remains to name it. The sample taken for sequencing was liver tumor tissue from sampling region 5. The meaning of the sample's cell subset or site label: tumor region T5, tumor centre. The sequence was obtained from a woman aged 55-69 years with primary liver carcinoma and hepatitis B virus infection. CDR3 loop: CASSLGRWTGELFF. In nucleotide form, the sequence is TGTGCCAGCAGCTTAGGCCGATGGACCGGGGAGCTGTTTTTT.